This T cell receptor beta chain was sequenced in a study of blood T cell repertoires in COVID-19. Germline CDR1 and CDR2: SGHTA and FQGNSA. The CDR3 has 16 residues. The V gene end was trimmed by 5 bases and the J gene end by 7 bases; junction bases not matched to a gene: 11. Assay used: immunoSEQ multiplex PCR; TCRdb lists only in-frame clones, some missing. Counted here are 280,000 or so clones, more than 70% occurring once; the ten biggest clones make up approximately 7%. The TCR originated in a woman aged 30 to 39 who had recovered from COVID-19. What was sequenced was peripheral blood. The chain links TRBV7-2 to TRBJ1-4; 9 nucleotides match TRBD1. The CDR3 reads CASSQDRGKGTEKLFF. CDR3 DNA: TGTGCCAGCAGCCAGGACAGGGGAAAGGGAACTGAAAAACTGTTTTTT.